This T cell receptor (beta chain) was sequenced during a study of spatial heterogeneity in lung cancer (dated by TCRdb to the late 2010s). For the study in its entirety: More beta-chain than alpha-chain transcripts were consistently detected, likely reflecting higher beta-chain transcript abundance. In the raw uncorrected reads, each unique combination of TCR and UMI appeared more than ten times on average. In non-small cell lung cancer, the study quantitatively compared TCR alpha and beta repertoires across several tumor regions, matched nontumor lung, and blood. Nonsynonymous mutation counts, determined by whole-exome sequencing of tumor tissue, were related to TCR repertoire features. At surgery, both alpha and beta chains were TCR-sequenced in 200 to 250 tumor regions, fewer than 65 matched nontumor lung samples and a few dozen PBMC samples. The investigation overall reported the following: Confirming at a functional level the hypothesis that regional TCRs recognize regional mutations was considered to require additional single-cell paired TCR alpha and beta sequencing.

This clonotype was counted ten times or more. The antigen it binds to is not known. Base-call qualities are not available, and no considerably larger clone is one nucleotide away. The germline V gene encodes CDR1 SGHRS and CDR2 YFSETQ. The CDR3 numbers 13 residues from cysteine through phenylalanine. Of all the DNA, just the CDR3 is kept, 39 bases in frame from base 1. Relative to germline, V is 7 bases shorter and J is 5 bases shorter, with 13 bases between their ends. The sample's time point label is to be understood as: sample taken at primary tumor resection. TCR sequencing used whole RNA extracted from tumor and nontumor lung tissue, or from cryopreserved PBMC samples, without cell sorting. The donors were approximately 70 patients from the lung TRACERx cohort who had early-stage, untreated non-small cell lung cancer. Patients were selected for TCR sequencing only if sufficient RNA was available from at least two tumor regions. Before selection, tumor and adjacent nontumor lung specimens were reviewed by a lung pathologist.

The library was obtained by 5' RACE. TCRdb shows the sequencer as NextSeq 500. In the TCR library protocol, a unique molecular identifier was attached to each TCR cDNA molecule so that PCR and sequencing errors could be corrected. As for the authors' bioinformatics: Decombinator tools were used for TCR identification, UMI-based error correction and CDR3 extraction. TCRs above a frequency of 2 per 1,000, corresponding to the top 1% of the tumor frequency distribution, were defined as expanded. Renyi diversity was calculated using the R vegan package after each repertoire was subsampled 100 times to 5,000 TCRs. To build CDR3 similarity networks, amino acid triplet string-kernel similarity was used, and CDR3s were connected when their pairwise similarity was above 0.82. The raw public data were reprocessed by TCRdb itself: fastp quality trimming at Q25, MiXCR clonotype calling, in-frame beta chains only. CDR3 protein duplicates are merged, each entry listing the most common genes and DNA. For this entry, the V and J calls and clone size follow TCRdb and not the study's own pipeline. This sample lists approximately 12,000 distinct CDR3 sequences; 5.5% to 8% were detected once. The top ten clones comprise 10% of the sample.

The chain links TRBV5-1 with TRBJ1-5; a weak D assignment points to TRBD1 (6 bases agree). This sequence originates from a male donor with early-stage non-small cell lung cancer. Sequences were derived from normal lung tissue next to the tumor, sampled at surgery. The CDR3 region: CASSQNRDQPQHF. The DNA is as follows: TGCGCCAGCTCCCAAAACAGGGATCAGCCCCAGCATTTT.